The text below deals with one T cell receptor (beta chain). Its antigen is undetermined. The data derive from a study of T cell repertoires in cytomegalovirus infection. Study in general: Recently described HLA-C-restricted plus well-studied HLA-B-restricted CMV epitopes were used. It can be stated that public TCR beta signatures indicated CMV infection as well as a matching HLA type.

TCRdb analysed the reads with MiXCR anew, one entry per CDR3 protein. The sample records 830,000 or so distinct CDR3 sequences, around a third being singletons. Study outcomes and limitations: Cumulated frequencies of public TCR beta families served to identify carriers of CMV plus the relevant HLA.

The ends were cut back, 3 bases at V and 0 bases at J, with 11 bases in the middle. This CDR3 has 15 amino acids. The chain links TRBV12-3 or TRBV12-4 to TRBJ1-2; D is undetermined. The starting material was cultured CD8+ T cells from PBMCs, obtained from culture after CMV antigen stimulation. This clonotype was sampled from a human donor in good health (CMV status not recorded). Some clones in this sample may be carry-over from other donors' samples. The CDR3 sequence: CASSLYLRPNYGYTF. CDR3 DNA sequence: TGTGCCAGCAGTTTGTATTTAAGACCTAACTATGGCTACACCTTC.